These 25 T cell receptor beta chains were all obtained from the same sample, sequenced in a study of radiotherapy plus CTLA-4 blockade in lung cancer. Only in-frame clones appear in the TCRdb table, and some are missing; sequencing was by immunoSEQ multiplex PCR. The sample shows about 82,000 clones, around 72% of them seen only once. Sequenced here: peripheral blood, sampled from a patient treated with radiotherapy plus ipilimumab. The receptors derive from a human donor with non-small cell lung cancer that progressed on radiotherapy plus ipilimumab.

The V call is TRBV6-5, the J call TRBJ1-2; 8 nucleotides match TRBD1. V lost 6 bases, J lost 8 bases, and 8 bases stayed unmatched. The CDR3 loop spans 13 amino acids. Germline-derived CDR1 and CDR2 are MNHEY and SVGAGI. CDR3 sequence: CASRTGTGQGYTF. For the CDR3, the DNA is TGTGCCAGCAGGACCGGGACAGGTCAAGGCTACACCTTC.

The chain uses TRBV9 and TRBJ2-2; 10 nucleotides agree with TRBD1. V was pared by 3 bases and J by 6 bases, with 14 bases of the junction left unmatched. This CDR3 has 18 residues. CDR1 and CDR2 from the germline V gene are SGDLS and YYNGEE. The CDR3 protein is CASSAPTDRGYFPGELFF. The CDR3 bases are TGTGCCAGCAGCGCACCTACGGACAGGGGGTATTTTCCCGGGGAGCTGTTTTTT.

The gene calls are TRBV5-1 and TRBJ2-7; TRBD2 matches 9 bases. V dropped 3 bases and J dropped 6; count of bases not matched to a gene: 16. CDR1 is SGHRS, CDR2 YFSETQ, per germline. This CDR3 contains 17 residues. The CDR3 loop reads CASSSGTSRRGLSEQYF. DNA of the CDR3: TGCGCCAGCAGCTCCGGGACTAGCCGTAGGGGGCTCTCCGAGCAGTACTTC.

The chain combines TRBV10-3 with TRBJ1-3; weak D call: TRBD1 (6 bases). From germline, CDR1 is ENHRY and CDR2 SYGVKD. This CDR3 has 16 amino acids. V was clipped by 5 bases and J by 5 bases, with 19 bases between them. As DNA, the CDR3 is TGTGCCATCAGTCCCTCCCCGAAGGGGGAAAGAAACACCATATATTTT. Amino acids: CAISPSPKGERNTIYF.

The V call is TRBV19, the J call TRBJ1-5, with D hard to call. CDR3 length: 17 amino acids. Germline-derived CDR1 and CDR2 are LNHDA and SQIVND (reference sequence). V was trimmed by 1 base and J by 0 bases, leaving 13 bases between them. Written as DNA, the CDR3 is TGTGCCAGTAGTATAGGAACCAGCTTTTATAGCAATCAGCCCCAGCATTTT. Translated: CASSIGTSFYSNQPQHF.

This clone has more than one count but fewer than ten. The V and J genes are TRBV7-2 and TRBJ2-7; D perhaps matches TRBD1 (5 bases). The V and J ends lost 1 base and 3 bases respectively, with 13 bases between them. Germline lookup yields CDR1 SGHTA and CDR2 FQGNSA. The CDR3 is 15 residues long. The CDR3 nucleotides are TGTGCCAGCAGCTTAGACGCAGGGTGGGGCTACGAGCAGTACTTC. Amino acids: CASSLDAGWGYEQYF.

V and J are TRBV28 and TRBJ1-1; D is undetermined. The V end was cut by 2 bases, the J end by 0 bases, with 4 bases between. This CDR3 contains 13 residues. Germline V gene data show CDR1 as MDHEN and CDR2 as SYDVKM. CDR3 region: CASSLGVNTEAFF. CDR3 nucleotide sequence: TGTGCCAGCAGTTTAGGGGTGAACACTGAAGCTTTCTTT.

The chain employs TRBV4-1 and TRBJ2-5; weak D call: TRBD1 (5 bases). V dropped 1 base and J dropped 1 base, with 10 bases sitting between them. The CDR3 is 15 amino acids. The germline gives CDR1 MGHRA, CDR2 YSYEKL. CDR3 residues: CASSQGRGSQETQYF. The CDR3 DNA reads TGCGCCAGCAGCCAAGGAAGGGGATCCCAAGAGACCCAGTACTTC.

This chain connects TRBV6-1 to TRBJ2-7; D is perhaps TRBD2 (6 bases). Trimming took off 8 bases at V and 4 bases at J, with 15 bases between the two ends. The CDR3 length is 13 residues. Germline V gene data show CDR1 as MNHNS and CDR2 as SASEGT. The CDR3: CASRDRGEYEQYF. For the CDR3, the DNA is TGTGCCAGCCGCGACCGCGGGGAATACGAGCAGTACTTC.

This chain links TRBV6-6 with TRBJ1-2; D is ambiguous. The CDR3 has 14 residues. The germline V gene encodes CDR1 MNHNY and CDR2 SVGAGI (reference sequence). V was trimmed by 2 bases and J by 7 bases, leaving 14 bases between them. The CDR3: CASSYAPTERGYTF. The CDR3 bases are TGTGCCAGCAGTTACGCGCCTACGGAGCGTGGCTACACCTTC.

V and J are TRBV5-6 and TRBJ1-2; 7 positions match TRBD1. The trim removed 3 bases at V and 8 bases at J, leaving 10 bases unmatched. The germline V gene encodes CDR1 SGHDT and CDR2 YYEEEE. The CDR3 has 14 amino acids. The CDR3 sequence is CASSSGTAVWGYTF. The CDR3 DNA follows: TGTGCCAGCAGCTCCGGGACAGCCGTATGGGGCTACACCTTC.

The chain has TRBV7-8 and TRBJ1-2; 10 bases match TRBD1. The V segment lost 6 bases and the J segment 2 bases; nucleotides outside the gene matches: 9. CDR1 and CDR2 from the germline V gene are SGHVS and FQNEAQ. The CDR3 consists of 16 residues. CDR3 amino acids: CASRHSPGQGNYGYTF. The CDR3 region has the DNA TGTGCCAGCAGGCATAGTCCGGGACAGGGGAACTATGGCTACACCTTC.

This chain joins TRBV15 and TRBJ1-4; possible D gene TRBD1, 5 bases. CDR1 and CDR2 from the germline V gene are LNHNV and YYDKDF (reference sequence). CDR3 size: 13 residues. Trimming cost V 9 bases and J 8 bases, with 16 bases left between them. The CDR3 bases are TGTGCCACTTCACCCAGGGAGAAGGAAAAACTGTTTTTT. Protein: CATSPREKEKLFF.

The V gene is TRBV7-3, the J gene TRBJ2-3; unclear D gene. In germline, CDR1 is SGHTA, CDR2 FQGTGA. Trimming pared 5 bases from V and 0 bases from J, leaving 6 bases between. This CDR3 contains 13 residues. Here the CDR3 DNA reads TGTGCCAGCAGCGACTCTAGCACAGATACGCAGTATTTT. This sequence encodes CASSDSSTDTQYF.

This clone has only one observation. This chain uses TRBV6-6 with TRBJ2-5, with TRBD1 matching over 9 bases. Trimming at V came to 5 bases and at J to 3 bases, leaving 4 bases not matched to a gene. The CDR3 has 14 residues. CDR1 and CDR2 (germline): MNHNY, SVGAGI (reference sequence). The CDR3 here is CASSRDRVEETQYF. The CDR3 region has the DNA TGTGCCAGCAGTCGGGACAGGGTGGAAGAGACCCAGTACTTC.

The chain joins TRBV10-3 to TRBJ2-1; no clear D. V was clipped by 8 bases and J by 0 bases, with 8 bases between them. Germline V CDR1 and CDR2: ENHRY, SYGVKD. This CDR3 has 13 residues. As DNA, the CDR3 is TGTGCCATCCGTTCGAGCTCCTACAATGAGCAGTTCTTC. The encoded protein is CAIRSSSYNEQFF.

This chain links TRBV10-3 with TRBJ2-7, with 7 bases fitting TRBD1. The V gene end was trimmed by 9 bases and the J gene end by 2 bases; junction bases not matched to a gene: 10. Per germline, CDR1 ENHRY and CDR2 SYGVKD. This CDR3 has 14 residues. The CDR3 sequence: CAIRAGTAAYEQYF. CDR3 DNA sequence: TGTGCCATTAGGGCCGGGACAGCGGCCTACGAGCAGTACTTC.

A single count supports this clone. The rearrangement joins TRBV19 to TRBJ1-5, with a possible D match to TRBD1 (5 bases). Germline V gene lookup returns CDR1 LNHDA and CDR2 SQIVND (reference sequence). This CDR3 has 14 amino acids. Deletions cut 3 bases from V and 3 bases from J, with 9 bases between. CDR3 DNA: TGTGCCAGTAGTATGTGGGGCTCCAATCAGCCCCAGCATTTT. This sequence encodes CASSMWGSNQPQHF.

V and J are TRBV6-5 and TRBJ1-5; the D is unclear. The germline gives CDR1 MNHEY, CDR2 SVGAGI. The ends were cut back, 4 bases at V and 7 bases at J, with 11 bases in the middle. CDR3 length: 13 amino acids. The CDR3: CASSSGPGQPQHF. CDR3 in DNA: TGTGCCAGCAGTTCGGGTCCCGGGCAGCCCCAGCATTTT.

This rearrangement joins TRBV7-9 to TRBJ2-7; D is ambiguous. Trimming took 1 base from V and 7 from J, leaving 11 bases between them. The CDR3 length is 13 residues. CDR1 and CDR2 (germline): SEHNR, FQNEAQ (reference sequence). The CDR3 region is CASSLGQQQEQYF. CDR3 in DNA: TGTGCCAGCAGCTTAGGGCAACAGCAAGAGCAGTACTTC.

V is TRBV7-2 and J is TRBJ2-1, with TRBD1 as a possible D gene (5 bases). The germline gives CDR1 SGHTA, CDR2 FQGNSA. V was clipped by 5 bases and J by 0 bases, with 14 bases between them. This CDR3 region has 16 residues. The CDR3 DNA follows: TGTGCCAGCAGCCCGGACACCTTGAACTCCTACAATGAGCAGTTCTTC. Amino acids: CASSPDTLNSYNEQFF.

The chain is built from TRBV11-2 and TRBJ1-1; D gene ambiguous. V was cut by 5 bases and J by 1 base, with 8 bases left in between. Germline values: CDR1 SGHAT, CDR2 FQNNGV. The CDR3 consists of 13 residues. DNA of the CDR3: TGTGCCAGCAGCCTACACCCGAACACTGAAGCTTTCTTT. Protein sequence: CASSLHPNTEAFF.

J is TRBJ2-2 and V is TRBV7-6; 8 positions match TRBD1. The CDR3 extends over 16 amino acids. Germline trimming cut 3 bases from V and 2 bases from J; bases unmatched to any gene: 5. The germline V gene has CDR1 SGHVS and CDR2 FNYEAQ. CDR3: CASSLTGVVNTGELFF. Written as DNA, the CDR3 is TGTGCCAGCAGCTTGACAGGGGTCGTTAACACCGGGGAGCTGTTTTTT.

The V gene is TRBV7-9, the J gene TRBJ1-2; D not resolved. The CDR3 has 13 amino acids. Looked up from germline, CDR1 is SEHNR and CDR2 is FQNEAQ (reference sequence). V was pared by 2 bases and J by 3 bases, with 7 bases between. The CDR3 spells CASSLSGDYGYTF. CDR3 DNA sequence: TGTGCCAGCAGCTTATCTGGGGACTATGGCTACACCTTC.

The rearrangement joins TRBV7-9 to TRBJ2-7, with 9 bases matching TRBD2. V was pared by 5 bases and J by 5 bases, with 1 base of the junction left unmatched. The CDR3 is 12 residues long. Per germline, CDR1 SEHNR and CDR2 FQNEAQ (reference sequence). CDR3 residues: CASSAGGDEQYF. The CDR3 nucleotides are TGTGCCAGCAGCGCGGGGGGGGACGAGCAGTACTTC.